The 18 T cell receptor beta chains in this list originate from one sample, sequenced in a study of vaccination effects on CD4 cells after COVID-19. No antigens are known for them. Using immunoSEQ multiplex PCR, the repertoire was profiled, and TCRdb retains in-frame clones only, with some absent. The sample holds about 24,000 clones, roughly 70% seen once. Using viral peptide pools, the ViraFEST assay grew out antigen-specific CD4+ T cells prior to sequencing. Culture proceeded for more than 8 days, and CD4+ T cells were then isolated. Nucleocapsid antibodies stayed negative before and after vaccination, showing no earlier SARS-CoV-2 infection. This specimen consisted of CD4+ T cells from PBMCs cultured with SARS-CoV-2 spike peptides, obtained before COVID-19 vaccination. The source is a human donor who received a COVID-19 vaccine.

The chain has TRBV6-5 and TRBJ1-5, with D perhaps matching TRBD1 (6 bases). The V gene's germline CDR1 is MNHEY and CDR2 SVGAGI. V gave up 7 bases and J gave up 4 bases, with 17 bases separating them. The CDR3 sequence is 15 residues long. CDR3 DNA: TGTGCCAGCAATTCAGGGGCAGAATTTAATCAGCCCCAGCATTTT. Translation: CASNSGAEFNQPQHF.

The chain employs TRBV6-5 and TRBJ1-1; TRBD1 agrees at 8 bases. The V gene end was trimmed by 6 bases and the J gene end by 7 bases; junction bases not matched to a gene: 13. Germline V gene lookup returns CDR1 MNHEY and CDR2 SVGAGI. The CDR3 runs to 15 residues. This chain's CDR3 is CASRTNTGGYREAFF. In nucleotides, the CDR3 is TGTGCCAGCAGGACCAATACAGGGGGTTACCGTGAAGCTTTCTTT.

The rearrangement joins TRBV12-5 to TRBJ1-1; no clear D. The CDR3 extends over 13 amino acids. V was trimmed by 1 base and J by 6 bases, leaving 9 bases between them. Germline values: CDR1 LGHNT, CDR2 FRNRAP. CDR3 sequence: CASGLGGVPEAFF. CDR3 nucleotides: TGTGCTAGTGGTTTGGGGGGTGTACCTGAAGCTTTCTTT.

The chain links TRBV6-5 to TRBJ1-1, with D perhaps TRBD1 (6 bases). The V and J ends lost 2 bases and 5 bases respectively, with 15 bases between them. The germline V gene has CDR1 MNHEY and CDR2 SVGAGI. The CDR3 runs 15 residues. CDR3 in amino acids: CASSYKGQGMTEAFF. The CDR3 bases are TGTGCCAGCAGTTACAAGGGACAAGGTATGACTGAAGCTTTCTTT.

This clone was seen a few times. This sequence joins TRBV20-1 and TRBJ1-2, with 8 bases matching TRBD1. The CDR3 runs to 14 residues. J was trimmed by 7 bases and V by 3 bases; bases with no gene match: 10. The germline V gene has CDR1 DFQATT and CDR2 SNEGSKA (reference sequence). The CDR3 spells CSASQGAGLGGYTF. CDR3 nucleotide sequence: TGCAGTGCTAGTCAGGGGGCTGGCCTGGGTGGCTACACCTTC.

The chain has TRBV21-1 and TRBJ2-5. TRBV21-1 is tagged as a pseudogene. This CDR3 is 14 amino acids long. For the CDR3, the DNA is TGTGCCAGCAGCACGGGACCATGGGGGGAGACCCAGTACTTC. It specifies CASSTGPWGETQYF.

The chain carries TRBV28 and TRBJ1-2; 9 bases are a match to TRBD1. The V and J ends lost 10 bases and 4 bases, in that order; junction bases with no gene match: 10. The CDR3 sequence is 14 residues long. CDR1 is MDHEN and CDR2 is SYDVKM in the germline V gene. The CDR3 protein is CATRQQGASYGYTF. The CDR3 bases are TGTGCCACGCGACAACAGGGGGCGTCCTATGGCTACACCTTC.

The chain carries TRBV14 and TRBJ2-3; 15 nucleotides agree with TRBD2. The CDR3 has 21 residues. Trimming took 2 bases from V and 3 from J; bases not matched to a gene: 15. Germline lookup yields CDR1 SGHDN and CDR2 FVKESK. CDR3 bases: TGTGCCAGCAGCCAAACCGGGCTAGGGACTAGCGGGAGGAATCGTACAGATACGCAGTATTTT. Protein product: CASSQTGLGTSGRNRTDTQYF.

The chain joins TRBV20-1 to TRBJ1-6; D is ambiguous. This CDR3 contains 15 residues. Deletions cut 3 bases from V and 3 bases from J, with 12 bases between. Germline CDR1 is DFQATT and CDR2 is SNEGSKA (reference sequence). In DNA form, the CDR3 reads TGCAGTGCTAGTGTAGCGACGGGCTATAATTCACCCCTCCACTTT. Translated, it gives CSASVATGYNSPLHF.

This clone was counted a few times. V usage is TRBV2 and J usage is TRBJ2-2; TRBD1 aligns across 8 bases. Germline V lookup: CDR1 SNHLY, CDR2 FYNNEI. CDR3 length: 16 residues. Germline trimming cut 8 bases from V and 9 bases from J; bases unmatched to any gene: 17. The CDR3 DNA sequence: TGTGCCAGCTCACCTACCGGGACAGGCCCTCCCAGGGAGCTGTTTTTT. It yields the protein CASSPTGTGPPRELFF. Filled out from reference TRBV2 and TRBJ2-2, the complete variable domain reads EPEVTQTPSHQVTQMGQEVILRCVPISNHLYFYWYRQILGQKVEFLVSFYNNEISEKSEIFDDQFSVERPDGSNFTLKIRSTKLEDSAMYFCASSPTGTGPPRELFFGEGSRLTVL.

The chain is built from TRBV15 and TRBJ2-7; 10 nucleotides agree with TRBD1. CDR1 is LNHNV and CDR2 is YYDKDF in the germline V gene (reference sequence). V trimming: 1 base; J trimming: 3 bases; junction bases outside the gene matches: 9. CDR3 size: 17 residues. CDR3: CATSRVRGTGVSYEQYF. The CDR3 DNA is TGTGCCACCAGCAGAGTCCGTGGGACAGGGGTAAGCTACGAGCAGTACTTC.

The chain links TRBV30 to TRBJ1-6, with D perhaps TRBD1 (5 bases). Germline V gene sequence: CDR1 GTSNPN, CDR2 SVGIG (reference sequence). CDR3 length: 14 amino acids. Trimming removed 0 bases from V and 7 bases from J, with 10 bases in between. As DNA, the CDR3 is TGTGCCTGGAGTGTAGGAGGGGTGAATTCACCCCTCCACTTT. Translated, it gives CAWSVGGVNSPLHF.

The J gene is TRBJ2-1, the V gene TRBV18; D perhaps matches TRBD2 (5 bases). Deletions cut 3 bases from V and 6 bases from J, with 27 bases between. The CDR3 loop spans 19 amino acids. The germline V gene encodes CDR1 KGHSH and CDR2 LQKENI. CDR3 in DNA: TGTGCCAGCTCACCCTTATTTATACGGACTCAGACAAGGCGCAATGAGCAGTTCTTC. This gives the protein CASSPLFIRTQTRRNEQFF.

The chain joins TRBV3-1 (or the pseudogene TRBV3-2) to TRBJ2-1; the D gene is possibly TRBD2 (5 bases). Looked up from germline, CDR1 is LGHDT and CDR2 is YNNKEL (reference sequence). V shed 0 bases and J shed 7 bases, with 10 bases lying between them. The CDR3 length is 14 residues. Here the CDR3 DNA reads TGTGCCAGCAGCCAAGAGGGAAGCGGAAATGAGCAGTTCTTC. Translating gives CASSQEGSGNEQFF.

This chain uses TRBV4-1 with TRBJ2-2, with 7 bases lining up with TRBD1. The V gene's germline CDR1 is MGHRA and CDR2 YSYEKL. This CDR3 spans 17 amino acids. The V segment lost 1 base and the J segment 6 bases; nucleotides outside the gene matches: 11. DNA for the CDR3: TGCGCCAGCAGCCAAGGCGTAAAAGGGGGCGTAGCCGGGGAGCTGTTTTTT. Encoded protein: CASSQGVKGGVAGELFF.

The chain uses TRBV25-1 and TRBJ1-3; D is uncertain. V lost 3 bases and J lost 5, with 14 bases in between. The germline V gene encodes CDR1 MGHDK and CDR2 SYGVNS. The CDR3 covers 15 residues. As DNA, the CDR3 is TGTGCCAGCAGTGATTTTGCAGGATACCGAAACACCATATATTTT. It yields the protein CASSDFAGYRNTIYF. Complete variable domain (other parts from reference TRBV25-1 and TRBJ1-3): EADIYQTPRYLVIGTGKKITLECSQTMGHDKMYWYQQDPGMELHLIHYSYGVNSTEKGDLSSESTVSRIRTEHFPLTLESARPSHTSQYLCASSDFAGYRNTIYFGEGSWLTVV.

This clone was observed a single time. The chain links TRBV24-1 to TRBJ2-3; a weak D match, TRBD1 (6 bases). The CDR3 is 15 amino acids. Trimming left V 4 bases short and J 3 bases short, with 13 bases between. Germline V gene data show CDR1 as KGHDR and CDR2 as SFDVKD. The CDR3 region has the DNA TGTGCCACCAGTGACCGGACAGAAGCGACAGATACGCAGTATTTT. Its translation: CATSDRTEATDTQYF.

This clone was picked up a small number of times. This sequence joins TRBV5-1 and TRBJ1-2; TRBD1 might be the D (6 bases). Trimming took 4 bases from V and 2 from J, leaving 12 bases between them. This CDR3 region has 14 residues. Germline lookup yields CDR1 SGHRS and CDR2 YFSETQ. CDR3 residues: CASSRTRGNYGYTF. The CDR3 DNA is TGCGCCAGCAGCCGGACCAGGGGCAACTATGGCTACACCTTC. Variable domain in full (rest from reference TRBV5-1 and TRBJ1-2): KAGVTQTPRYLIKTRGQQVTLSCSPISGHRSVSWYQQTPGQGLQFLFEYFSETQRNKGNFPGRFSGRQFSNSRSEMNVSTLELGDSALYLCASSRTRGNYGYTFGSGTRLTVV.